The 32 T cell receptor beta chains below were found in one sample sequenced in a study of blood T cell repertoires in COVID-19. Assay used: immunoSEQ multiplex PCR; TCRdb lists only in-frame clones, some missing. This sample has fewer than 350,000 clones, with around 90% found just once. Specimen: PBMCs or T cells enriched from blood (not recorded which). Receptors were obtained from a woman aged 18-29 years with acute COVID-19.

The rearrangement uses TRBV4-1 and TRBJ2-7, with 7 bases identical to TRBD1. The V gene end was trimmed by 1 base and the J gene end by 5 bases; junction bases not matched to a gene: 14. This CDR3 contains 17 residues. Per germline, CDR1 MGHRA and CDR2 YSYEKL. The CDR3 is CASSQGKRQGERDEQYF. The CDR3 DNA is TGCGCCAGCAGCCAAGGAAAGAGACAGGGTGAGCGAGACGAGCAGTACTTC.

V usage is TRBV4-3 and J usage is TRBJ2-7; TRBD1 aligns across 7 bases. The CDR3 spans 16 residues. After removal of 1 base from V and 0 bases from J, the junction contained 6 bases not matched to a gene. CDR1 and CDR2 from the germline V gene are LGHNA and YSLEER. The CDR3 region has the DNA TGCGCCAGCAGCCAAGGGACAGGCCATAGCTCCTACGAGCAGTACTTC. It is translated as CASSQGTGHSSYEQYF.

This clone occurred once. V is TRBV4-2 and J is TRBJ2-7; D gene unclear. Trimming removed 2 bases at V and 2 bases at J, with 16 bases between. CDR3 length: 16 residues. The germline V gene has CDR1 LGHNA and CDR2 YNFKEQ. CDR3 residues: CASSQTSLVPPYEQYF. In nucleotides, the CDR3 is TGTGCCAGCAGCCAAACCTCCCTAGTACCTCCCTACGAGCAGTACTTC.

The genes are TRBV6-5 and TRBJ1-2, with D possibly TRBD1 on 6 matching bases. The CDR3 spans 15 residues. Trimming stripped 2 bases from V and 0 bases from J, with 10 bases between. The germline V gene has CDR1 MNHEY and CDR2 SVGAGI. The CDR3: CASSYLGQSNYGYTF. The CDR3 DNA is TGTGCCAGCAGTTACCTAGGACAGTCTAACTATGGCTACACCTTC.

This sequence joins TRBV25-1 and TRBJ2-1, with 9 bases aligning to TRBD1. This CDR3 is built from 16 residues. Germline V gene data show CDR1 as MGHDK and CDR2 as SYGVNS. V shed 0 bases and J 6 bases; nucleotides not matched to a gene: 6. CDR3 DNA sequence: TGTGCCAGCAGTGAATATGGGACAGGGAATTCCAATGAGCAGTTCTTC. It encodes CASSEYGTGNSNEQFF.

The chain links TRBV7-3 to TRBJ2-1, with a weak D call TRBD2 (6 bases). V was pared by 4 bases and J by 4 bases, with 8 bases between. The CDR3 covers 13 residues. CDR1 and CDR2 (germline): SGHTA, FQGTGA. DNA for the CDR3: TGTGCCAGCAGCTCTGGGACTTACAATGAGCAGTTCTTC. Translation: CASSSGTYNEQFF.

V usage is TRBV14 and J usage is TRBJ2-7; D is possibly TRBD2 (7 bases). The germline V gene has CDR1 SGHDN and CDR2 FVKESK. V was trimmed by 4 bases and J by 3 bases, leaving 13 bases between them. CDR3 length: 14 residues. CDR3 nucleotide sequence: TGTGCCAGCAGCCCGAGGGGGGGGGACTACGAGCAGTACTTC. This codes for CASSPRGGDYEQYF.

The genes are TRBV10-2 and TRBJ2-3; D is perhaps TRBD1 (6 bases). The CDR3 is 21 residues long. Per the germline V gene, CDR1 is WSHSY and CDR2 is SAAADI. Trimming removed 6 bases at V and 8 bases at J, with 39 bases between. The CDR3, as DNA: TGCGCCAGCAGCAGCCCAGGGGTGGGGGTTCTTAATCGTTTTCACCACGGTACGCAGTATTTT. Amino acids: CASSSPGVGVLNRFHHGTQYF.

This chain connects TRBV4-1 to TRBJ2-2; 7 nucleotides line up with TRBD2. CDR1 MGHRA and CDR2 YSYEKL come from the germline V gene. The CDR3 runs 16 residues. After removal of 1 base from V and 1 base from J, the junction contained 3 bases not matched to a gene. The CDR3 DNA follows: TGCGCCAGCAGCCAAGGGGGCGGGAGGAACACCGGGGAGCTGTTTTTT. Residues: CASSQGGGRNTGELFF.

The chain combines TRBV15 with TRBJ2-7; 9 bases line up with TRBD2. After removal of 5 bases from V and 0 bases from J, the junction contained 11 bases not matched to a gene. This CDR3 is 17 amino acids long. Germline V gives CDR1 LNHNV, CDR2 YYDKDF (reference sequence). CDR3 in amino acids: CATSVGTAGGLSYEQYF. CDR3 sequence (DNA): TGTGCCACCAGCGTGGGTACAGCGGGAGGCCTCTCCTACGAGCAGTACTTC.

The V and J genes are TRBV6-2 or TRBV6-3 and TRBJ2-7, with TRBD2 identical over 15 bases. Trimming at V came to 5 bases and at J to 2 bases, leaving 7 bases not matched to a gene. CDR1 and CDR2 (germline): MNHEY, SVGEGT. The CDR3 totals 17 residues. The DNA of the CDR3 is TGTGCCAGCAGTGGGACTAGCGGGAGGCAGGCCCCCTACGAGCAGTACTTC. Its translation: CASSGTSGRQAPYEQYF.

This clone was recorded once. The rearrangement links TRBV10-2 to TRBJ2-1, with 10 bases aligning to TRBD2. The CDR3 sequence is 20 residues long. The V segment lost 2 bases and the J segment 0 bases; nucleotides outside the gene matches: 13. The germline gives CDR1 WSHSY, CDR2 SAAADI. The CDR3 loop is CASSETLLAGAESSYNEQFF. The CDR3 DNA reads as TGCGCCAGCAGTGAGACCCTTCTAGCGGGGGCCGAGAGCTCCTACAATGAGCAGTTCTTC.

The rearrangement joins TRBV18 to TRBJ2-5; perhaps TRBD2 as D (6 bases). CDR1 is KGHSH, CDR2 LQKENI, per germline. The CDR3 length is 14 residues. Trimming removed 0 bases from V and 5 bases from J, with 10 bases in between. The CDR3 coding sequence is TGTGCCAGCTCACCACCGACGGGGGTGGAGACCCAGTACTTC. Amino acid sequence: CASSPPTGVETQYF.

The chain joins TRBV6-5 to TRBJ2-7; TRBD1 might be the D (5 bases). V shed 10 bases and J shed 0 bases, with 16 bases lying between them. Germline values: CDR1 MNHEY, CDR2 SVGAGI. The CDR3 consists of 14 residues. CDR3: CATRVPWSSYEQYF. For the CDR3, the DNA is TGTGCCACCAGGGTACCTTGGAGCTCCTACGAGCAGTACTTC.

This clone has just one count. The V and J genes are TRBV4-3 and TRBJ1-2, with 7 bases matching TRBD1. V shed 3 bases and J 4 bases; nucleotides not matched to a gene: 8. CDR1 LGHNA and CDR2 YSLEER come from the germline V gene. The CDR3 length is 15 residues. CDR3 bases: TGCGCCAGCAGCCAGCAGACAGGGTCTATCTATGGCTACACCTTC. It codes for CASSQQTGSIYGYTF.

The chain has TRBV6-5 and TRBJ1-1, with D unclear. Germline values: CDR1 MNHEY, CDR2 SVGAGI. This CDR3 comprises 14 residues. Trimming stripped 3 bases from V and 8 bases from J, with 16 bases between. The CDR3, as DNA: TGTGCCAGCAGTTATACGGGAAATTCTGGCGAAGCTTTCTTT. Translating it yields CASSYTGNSGEAFF.

V is TRBV10-3 and J is TRBJ2-3; the match to TRBD1 covers 7 bases. The CDR3 has 15 residues. V gave up 8 bases and J gave up 4 bases; unmatched junction bases: 12. Looked up from germline, CDR1 is ENHRY and CDR2 is SYGVKD. CDR3 sequence reads: CAIGNRDSSPDTQYF. DNA for the CDR3: TGTGCCATCGGGAACCGGGACAGCTCACCAGATACGCAGTATTTT.

J is TRBJ1-1 and V is TRBV5-1; unclear D gene. V lost 1 base and J lost 5, with 18 bases in between. The CDR3 runs to 16 residues. From germline, CDR1 is SGHRS and CDR2 YFSETQ. The CDR3 coding sequence is TGCGCCAGCAGCTTGAATAGGGCCGGAGGGAATACTGAAGCTTTCTTT. It codes for CASSLNRAGGNTEAFF.

In DNA form, the CDR3 reads TGCAGTGCCGGGAGAACTACCGAGCAGTACTTC. Translating it yields CSAGRTTEQYF. V usage is TRBV20-1 and J usage is TRBJ2-7, with D possibly matching TRBD2 (6 bases). Deletions cut 6 bases from V and 6 bases from J, with 12 bases between. Per the germline V gene, CDR1 is DFQATT and CDR2 is SNEGSKA (reference sequence). The CDR3 length is 11 residues.

The chain combines TRBV5-6 with TRBJ1-3, with 7 bases aligning to TRBD1. Germline CDR1 is SGHDT and CDR2 is YYEEEE. CDR3 length: 14 amino acids. The V and J ends lost 1 base and 2 bases, in that order; junction bases with no gene match: 0. CDR3 amino acids: CASSLTGAGNTIYF. The CDR3 DNA reads as TGTGCCAGCAGCTTGACAGGGGCTGGAAACACCATATATTTT. Full variable domain (outside the CDR3, taken from reference TRBV5-6 and TRBJ1-3): DAGVTQSPTHLIKTRGQQVTLRCSPKSGHDTVSWYQQALGQGPQFIFQYYEEEERQRGNFPDRFSGHQFPNYSSELNVNALLLGDSALYLCASSLTGAGNTIYFGEGSWLTVV.

The DNA for the CDR3 is TGTGCCAGCTCACCACCTTCCGGGACATCATCAATTTCCTATGGCTACACCTTC. Translation: CASSPPSGTSSISYGYTF. The genes are TRBV18 and TRBJ1-2; D might be TRBD1 (6 bases). Germline CDR1 reads KGHSH; CDR2 reads LQKENI. The CDR3 length is 18 residues. V gave up 0 bases and J gave up 4 bases, with 21 bases separating them.

The V call is TRBV11-3, the J call TRBJ2-7; TRBD1 agrees at 8 bases. This CDR3 spans 14 amino acids. Germline-derived CDR1 and CDR2 are SGHNT and YENEEA. Trimming at V came to 1 base and at J to 4 bases, leaving 3 bases not matched to a gene. The CDR3 coding sequence is TGTGCCAGCAGCTTAGCAGGGGGCACGTACGAGCAGTACTTC. Translating gives CASSLAGGTYEQYF.

The V call is TRBV7-6, the J call TRBJ2-1; D might be TRBD1 (6 bases). The CDR3 runs to 17 residues. Germline V gene data show CDR1 as SGHVS and CDR2 as FNYEAQ. V was pared by 5 bases and J by 0 bases, with 17 bases between. The CDR3 nucleotides are TGTGCCAGCAGCCGCCGGGACACAGCTAGCTCCTACAATGAGCAGTTCTTC. As protein: CASSRRDTASSYNEQFF.

The rearrangement links TRBV6-5 to TRBJ1-1; a weak D match, TRBD1 (6 bases). The CDR3 loop spans 14 amino acids. V was trimmed by 6 bases and J by 3 bases, leaving 14 bases between them. The germline gives CDR1 MNHEY, CDR2 SVGAGI. CDR3: CASRQGQWDTEAFF. For the CDR3, the DNA is TGTGCCAGCAGACAAGGACAGTGGGACACTGAAGCTTTCTTT.

The V call is TRBV29-1, the J call TRBJ2-3, with TRBD1 identical over 8 bases. V trimming: 8 bases; J trimming: 3 bases; junction bases outside the gene matches: 7. This CDR3 has 13 residues. Looked up from germline, CDR1 is SQVTM and CDR2 is ANQGSEA. The CDR3, as DNA: TGCAGCATACGACAGGGGAGGACAGATACGCAGTATTTT. Its protein is CSIRQGRTDTQYF.

For the CDR3, the DNA is TGTGCCAGCAGCTTAAACAGGGGCCATTCACCCCTCCACTTT. It codes for CASSLNRGHSPLHF. The chain carries TRBV7-3 and TRBJ1-6, with TRBD1 matching 7 bases. V lost 1 base, J lost 8 bases, and 2 bases stayed unmatched. This CDR3 spans 14 amino acids. Germline CDR1 reads SGHTA; CDR2 reads FQGTGA.

The chain joins TRBV21-1 to TRBJ2-2; TRBD2, the D gene given by the table, was not confirmed from the DNA. TRBV21-1 is a pseudogene. This CDR3 contains 19 residues. The CDR3 region is CASSKVCSEGSTNTGELFF. In nucleotides, the CDR3 is TGTGCCAGCAGCAAAGTTTGTTCGGAGGGCTCCACGAACACCGGGGAGCTGTTTTTT.

The chain carries TRBV11-1 and TRBJ1-4, with 7 nucleotides matching TRBD1. This CDR3 is built from 14 residues. The germline V gene has CDR1 SGHAT and CDR2 FQDESV (reference sequence). The trim removed 2 bases at V and 7 bases at J, leaving 4 bases unmatched. The CDR3 DNA reads TGTGCCAGCAGCTTAACAGGGGTACCTGAAAAACTGTTTTTT. Residues: CASSLTGVPEKLFF.

The J gene is TRBJ1-4, the V gene TRBV28, with D possibly matching TRBD1 (5 bases). There are 14 residues in the CDR3. Germline CDR1 and CDR2: MDHEN and SYDVKM. V was cut by 3 bases and J by 7 bases, with 12 bases left in between. The CDR3 region has the DNA TGTGCCAGCAGTTTGTGGGGGGAGAGTGAAAAACTGTTTTTT. Its protein product is CASSLWGESEKLFF.

This clone has a single count. The gene calls are TRBV3-1 (or the pseudogene TRBV3-2) and TRBJ2-7; D might be TRBD2 (6 bases). The germline CDR1 and CDR2 sequences are LGHDT and YNNKEL (reference sequence). The V end was cut by 4 bases, the J end by 0 bases, with 7 bases between. This CDR3 spans 13 amino acids. The CDR3 bases are TGTGCCAGCAGCCGCGGGATCTCCTACGAGCAGTACTTC. This sequence encodes CASSRGISYEQYF.

CDR3 sequence: CASSAAGGPTDTQYF. The CDR3 nucleotides are TGTGCCAGCAGCGCGGCGGGAGGGCCCACAGATACGCAGTATTTT. The chain employs TRBV9 and TRBJ2-3; 9 bases line up with TRBD2. The junction had 4 bases not matched to a gene; V was cut back by 3 bases and J by 2 bases. The CDR3 has 15 amino acids. Germline V CDR1 and CDR2: SGDLS, YYNGEE.

The chain employs TRBV6-6 and TRBJ2-5; 7 nucleotides agree with TRBD1. Germline V CDR1 and CDR2: MNHNY, SVGAGI (reference sequence). The CDR3 is made up of 15 amino acids. The J segment lost 5 bases and the V segment lost 6 bases, leaving 12 bases of the junction unmatched. The CDR3 here is CASRLDRALGETQYF. In DNA form, the CDR3 reads TGTGCCAGCAGACTAGACAGGGCGTTAGGGGAGACCCAGTACTTC.